The rows below give T cell receptor beta chains drawn from one sample of a study of T-cell reconstitution after alpha-beta-depleted transplantation in children. MiXCR, run by TCRdb on the PCR reads, gives a single entry per CDR3 protein. This repertoire shows around 500,000 distinct CDR3 sequences, 23% found once; its top ten account for about 14%. The material sequenced was PBMCs, mostly from graft donor cells, taken 360 days after TCRalphabeta/CD19-depleted stem cell transplant. These receptors came from a boy in the first two years of life who had a stem cell transplant for acute myeloid leukemia, so the T cells may come from the graft donor. Both conserved end residues are part of each CDR3.

TRBV5-1	TRBJ2-2	CASSLGAGAYTGELFF
TRBV29-1	TRBJ1-4	CSGSVNEKLFF
TRBV7-2	TRBJ2-1	CASSESGFYNEQFF
TRBV7-2	TRBJ1-1	CASSLAAANTEAFF
TRBV4-3	TRBJ2-1	CASSQGRGGSHNEQFF
TRBV29-1	TRBJ2-1	CSVELVNEQFF
TRBV27	TRBJ2-1	CASGPGTGTNEQFF
TRBV28	TRBJ2-1	CATQAGGGNEQFF
TRBV5-5	TRBJ2-3	CASSLYFPADTQYF
TRBV6-2/TRBV6-3	TRBJ2-7	CASSYSGPREQYF
TRBV15	TRBJ2-1	CATSRDLGQGSEQFF
TRBV4-3	TRBJ2-6	CASSQDVGSGANVLTF
TRBV6-1	TRBJ2-7	CASINPGTGSYEQYF
TRBV5-1	TRBJ2-2	CASSPSGLATGELFF
TRBV28	TRBJ2-4	CASSFDRGMAKNIQYF
TRBV6-5	TRBJ2-5	CASSYGRASETQYF
TRBV7-7	TRBJ1-3	CASSLGTGNTIYF
TRBV19	TRBJ2-1	CASSMQGHEQFF
TRBV5-1	TRBJ2-7	CASSLSLGQATYEQYF
TRBV29-1	TRBJ1-3	CSGQGYGNTIYF
TRBV9	TRBJ2-6	CASSRRTGGASGANVLTF
TRBV15	TRBJ2-5	CATSRVVVRETQYF
TRBV6-1	TRBJ2-5	CASSVRQGQETQYF
TRBV20-1	TRBJ2-5	CSAREVGETQYF
TRBV20-1	TRBJ2-5	CSGLAGGGETQYF